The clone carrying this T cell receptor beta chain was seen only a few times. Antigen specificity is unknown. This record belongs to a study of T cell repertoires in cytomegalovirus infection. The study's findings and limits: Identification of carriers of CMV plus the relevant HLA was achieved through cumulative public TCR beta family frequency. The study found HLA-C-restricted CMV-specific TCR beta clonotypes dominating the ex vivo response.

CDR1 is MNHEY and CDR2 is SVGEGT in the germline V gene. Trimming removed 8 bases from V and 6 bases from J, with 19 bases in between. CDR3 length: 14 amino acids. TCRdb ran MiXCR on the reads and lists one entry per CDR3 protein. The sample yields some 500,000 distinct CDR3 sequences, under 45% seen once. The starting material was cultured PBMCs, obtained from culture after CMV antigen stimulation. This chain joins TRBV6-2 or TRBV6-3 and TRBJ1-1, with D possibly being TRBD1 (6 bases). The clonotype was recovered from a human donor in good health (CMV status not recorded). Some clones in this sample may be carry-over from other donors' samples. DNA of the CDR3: TGTGCCAGCGTGGGGGCGCCTGGGCGAGCTGAAGCTTTCTTT. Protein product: CASVGAPGRAEAFF.